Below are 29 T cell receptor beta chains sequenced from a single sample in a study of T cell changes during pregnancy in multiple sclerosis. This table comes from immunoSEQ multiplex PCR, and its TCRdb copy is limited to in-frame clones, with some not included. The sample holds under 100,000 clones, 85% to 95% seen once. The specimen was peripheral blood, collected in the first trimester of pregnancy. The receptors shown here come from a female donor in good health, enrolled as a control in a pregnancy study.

The CDR3 DNA reads as TGTGCCAGCAGCGGAGAGTCAAGTAGCTCCTATAATTCACCCCTCCACTTT. It codes for CASSGESSSSYNSPLHF. The J gene is TRBJ1-6, the V gene TRBV28, with D unclear. The CDR3 sequence is 17 residues long. Trimming stripped 6 bases from V and 0 bases from J, with 15 bases between. Germline V gene lookup returns CDR1 MDHEN and CDR2 SYDVKM.

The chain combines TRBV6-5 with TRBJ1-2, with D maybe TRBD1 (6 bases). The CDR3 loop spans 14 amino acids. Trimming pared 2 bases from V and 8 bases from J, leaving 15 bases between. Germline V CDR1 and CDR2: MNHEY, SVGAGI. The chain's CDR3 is CASSYTSLRGGYTF. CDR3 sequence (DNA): TGTGCCAGCAGTTACACCTCCCTCAGGGGCGGCTACACCTTC.

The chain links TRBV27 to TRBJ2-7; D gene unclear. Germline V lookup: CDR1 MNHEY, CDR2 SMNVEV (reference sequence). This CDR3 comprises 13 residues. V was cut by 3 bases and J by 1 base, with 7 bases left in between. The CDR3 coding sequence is TGTGCCAGCAGTTTGGGCAGATCCTACGAGCAGTACTTC. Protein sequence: CASSLGRSYEQYF.

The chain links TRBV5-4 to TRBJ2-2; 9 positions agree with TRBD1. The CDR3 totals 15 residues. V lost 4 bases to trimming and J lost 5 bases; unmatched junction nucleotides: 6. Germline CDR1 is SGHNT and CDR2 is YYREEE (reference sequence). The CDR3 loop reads CASSQRTGDTGELFF. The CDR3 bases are TGTGCCAGCAGCCAAAGGACAGGGGATACCGGGGAGCTGTTTTTT.

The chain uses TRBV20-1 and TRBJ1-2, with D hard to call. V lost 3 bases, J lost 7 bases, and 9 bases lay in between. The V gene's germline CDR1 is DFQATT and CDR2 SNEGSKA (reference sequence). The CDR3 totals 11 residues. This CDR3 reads CSASIVSGYTF. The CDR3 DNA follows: TGCAGTGCTAGTATAGTATCTGGCTACACCTTC.

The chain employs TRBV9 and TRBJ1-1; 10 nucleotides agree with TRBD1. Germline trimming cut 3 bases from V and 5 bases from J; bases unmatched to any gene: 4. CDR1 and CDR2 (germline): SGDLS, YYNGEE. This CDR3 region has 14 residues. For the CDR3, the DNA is TGTGCCAGCAGCGCTGTGGACAGGGGGACTGAAGCTTTCTTT. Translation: CASSAVDRGTEAFF.

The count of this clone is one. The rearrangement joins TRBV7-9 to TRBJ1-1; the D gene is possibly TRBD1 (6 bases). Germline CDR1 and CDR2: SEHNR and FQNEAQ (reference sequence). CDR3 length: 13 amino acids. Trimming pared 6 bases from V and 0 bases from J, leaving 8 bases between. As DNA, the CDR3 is TGTGCCAGCAGGAGGGGGTTGAACACTGAAGCTTTCTTT. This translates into CASRRGLNTEAFF.

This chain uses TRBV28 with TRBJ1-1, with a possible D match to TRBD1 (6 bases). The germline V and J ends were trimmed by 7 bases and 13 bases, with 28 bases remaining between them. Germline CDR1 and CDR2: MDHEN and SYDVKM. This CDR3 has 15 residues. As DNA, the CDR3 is TGTGCCAGCATAGGGGGGGGCCGACAGGACCCCCGGGGTTTCTTT. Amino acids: CASIGGGRQDPRGFF.

CDR3 DNA sequence: TGTGCCAGCAGACAGAACACCGCATCCAGGCAGTTCTTC. This encodes CASRQNTASRQFF. This sequence joins TRBV6-5 and TRBJ2-1, with D unclear. The V gene's germline CDR1 is MNHEY and CDR2 SVGAGI. The V end lost 6 bases, the J end lost 12 bases, and 18 bases lay between the germline ends. The CDR3 is 13 amino acids.

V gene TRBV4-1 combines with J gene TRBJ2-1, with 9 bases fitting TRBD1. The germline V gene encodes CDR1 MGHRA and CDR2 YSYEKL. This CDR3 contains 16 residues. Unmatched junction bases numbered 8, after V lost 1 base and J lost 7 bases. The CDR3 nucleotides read TGCGCCAGCAGCCAAGCCCCGGGACAGGGATGGAATGAGCAGTTCTTC. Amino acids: CASSQAPGQGWNEQFF.

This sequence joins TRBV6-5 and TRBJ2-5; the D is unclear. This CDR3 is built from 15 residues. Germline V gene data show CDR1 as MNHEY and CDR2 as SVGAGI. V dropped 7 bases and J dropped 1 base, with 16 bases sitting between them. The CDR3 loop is CASITRKGVQETQYF. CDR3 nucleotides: TGTGCCAGCATCACAAGAAAAGGAGTCCAAGAGACCCAGTACTTC.

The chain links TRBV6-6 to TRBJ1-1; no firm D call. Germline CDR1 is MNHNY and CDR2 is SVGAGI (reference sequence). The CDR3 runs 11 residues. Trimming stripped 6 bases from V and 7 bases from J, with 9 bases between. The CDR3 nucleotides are TGTGCCAGCAGCCCCCAGGATGAAGCTTTCTTT. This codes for CASSPQDEAFF.

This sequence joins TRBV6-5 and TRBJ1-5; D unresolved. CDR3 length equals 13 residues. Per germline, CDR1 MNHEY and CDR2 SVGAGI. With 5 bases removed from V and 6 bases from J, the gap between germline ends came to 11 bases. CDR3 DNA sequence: TGTGCCAGCAGTGTAGGCGGTCGTCAGCCCCAGCATTTT. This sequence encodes CASSVGGRQPQHF.

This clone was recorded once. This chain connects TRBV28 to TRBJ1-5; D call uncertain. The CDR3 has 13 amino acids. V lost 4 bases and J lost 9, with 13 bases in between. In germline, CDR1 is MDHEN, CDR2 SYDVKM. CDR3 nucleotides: TGTGCCAGCAGTTATGTGTTGCTGCGGCCCCAGCATTTT. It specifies CASSYVLLRPQHF.

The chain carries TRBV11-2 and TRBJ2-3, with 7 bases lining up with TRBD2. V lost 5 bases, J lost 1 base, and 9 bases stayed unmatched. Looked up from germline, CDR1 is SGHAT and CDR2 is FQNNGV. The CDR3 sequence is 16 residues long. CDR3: CASSTAFAGGTDTQYF. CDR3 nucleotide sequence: TGTGCCAGCAGCACCGCGTTTGCGGGGGGCACAGATACGCAGTATTTT. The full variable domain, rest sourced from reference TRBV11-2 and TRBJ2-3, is EAGVAQSPRYKIIEKRQSVAFWCNPISGHATLYWYQQILGQGPKLLIQFQNNGVVDDSQLPKDRFSAERLKGVDSTLKIQPAKLEDSAVYLCASSTAFAGGTDTQYFGPGTRLTVL.

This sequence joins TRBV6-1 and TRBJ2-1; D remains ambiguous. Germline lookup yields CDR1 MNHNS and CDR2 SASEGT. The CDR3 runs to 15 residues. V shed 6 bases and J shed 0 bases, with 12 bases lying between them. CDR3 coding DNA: TGTGCCAGCAGCAATACAGCCATCTCCTACAATGAGCAGTTCTTC. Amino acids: CASSNTAISYNEQFF.

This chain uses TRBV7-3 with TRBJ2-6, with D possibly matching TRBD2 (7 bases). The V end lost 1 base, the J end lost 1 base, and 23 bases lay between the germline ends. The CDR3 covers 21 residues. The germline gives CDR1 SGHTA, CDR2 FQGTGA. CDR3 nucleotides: TGTGCCAGCAGCTTAATAGGCAAAGGGGGGAGGGGAGCGTCTGGGGCCAACGTCCTGACTTTC. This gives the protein CASSLIGKGGRGASGANVLTF. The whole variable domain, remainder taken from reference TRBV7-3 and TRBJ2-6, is GAGVSQTPSNKVTEKGKYVELRCDPISGHTALYWYRQSLGQGPEFLIYFQGTGAADDSGLPNDRFFAVRPEGSVSTLKIQRTERGDSAVYLCASSLIGKGGRGASGANVLTFGAGSRLTVL.

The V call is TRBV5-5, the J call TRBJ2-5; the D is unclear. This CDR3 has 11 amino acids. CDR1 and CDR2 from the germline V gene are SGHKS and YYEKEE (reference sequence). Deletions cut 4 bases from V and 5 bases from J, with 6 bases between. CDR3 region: CASSLVETQYF. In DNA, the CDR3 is TGTGCCAGCAGCCTCGTGGAGACCCAGTACTTC.

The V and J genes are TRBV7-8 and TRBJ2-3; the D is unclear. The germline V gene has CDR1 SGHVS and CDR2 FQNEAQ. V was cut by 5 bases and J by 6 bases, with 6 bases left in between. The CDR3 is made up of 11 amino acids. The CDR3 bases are TGTGCCAGCAGCCCTAGGGATACGCAGTATTTT. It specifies CASSPRDTQYF.

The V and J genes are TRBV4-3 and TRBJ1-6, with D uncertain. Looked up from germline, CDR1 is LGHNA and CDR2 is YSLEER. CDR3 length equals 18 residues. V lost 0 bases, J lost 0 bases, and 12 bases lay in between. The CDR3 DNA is TGCGCCAGCAGCCAAGATGGGCCCACAATCTCCTATAATTCACCCCTCCACTTT. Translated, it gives CASSQDGPTISYNSPLHF.

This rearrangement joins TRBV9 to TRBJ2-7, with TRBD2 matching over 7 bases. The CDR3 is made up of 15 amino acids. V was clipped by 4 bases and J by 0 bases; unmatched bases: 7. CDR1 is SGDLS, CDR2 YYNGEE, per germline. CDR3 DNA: TGTGCCAGCAGCCCGGGGGGAGGGTACTCCTACGAGCAGTACTTC. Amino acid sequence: CASSPGGGYSYEQYF.

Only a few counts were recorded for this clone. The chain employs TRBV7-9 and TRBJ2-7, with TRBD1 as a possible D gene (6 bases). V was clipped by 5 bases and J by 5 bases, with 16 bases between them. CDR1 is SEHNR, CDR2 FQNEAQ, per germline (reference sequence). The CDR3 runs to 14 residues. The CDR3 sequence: CASSQSATGNEQYF. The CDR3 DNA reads TGTGCCAGCAGCCAAAGCGCCACAGGGAACGAGCAGTACTTC.

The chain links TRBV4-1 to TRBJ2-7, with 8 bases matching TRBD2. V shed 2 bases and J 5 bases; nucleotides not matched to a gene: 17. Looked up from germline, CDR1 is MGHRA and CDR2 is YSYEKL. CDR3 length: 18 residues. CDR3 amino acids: CASSQKGGRGDGRNEQYF. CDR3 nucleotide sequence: TGCGCCAGCAGCCAAAAAGGGGGGCGGGGGGACGGGAGGAACGAGCAGTACTTC.

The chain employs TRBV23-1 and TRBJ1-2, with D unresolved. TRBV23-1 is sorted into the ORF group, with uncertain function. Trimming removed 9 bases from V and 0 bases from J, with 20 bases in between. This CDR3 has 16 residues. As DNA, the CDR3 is TGCGCCAGGCGGGGAGCAGAGTATGCCTCTAACTATGGCTACACCTTC. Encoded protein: CARRGAEYASNYGYTF.

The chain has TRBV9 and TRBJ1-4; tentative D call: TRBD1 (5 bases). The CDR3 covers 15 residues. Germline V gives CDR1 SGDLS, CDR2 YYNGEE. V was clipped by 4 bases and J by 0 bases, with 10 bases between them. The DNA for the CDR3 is TGTGCCAGCAGCCCTCCGGGGGCAACTAATGAAAAACTGTTTTTT. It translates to CASSPPGATNEKLFF.

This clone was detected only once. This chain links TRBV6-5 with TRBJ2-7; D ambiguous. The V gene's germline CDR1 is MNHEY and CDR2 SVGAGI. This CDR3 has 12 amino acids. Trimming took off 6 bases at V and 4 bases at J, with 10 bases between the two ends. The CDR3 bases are TGTGCCAGCAGCACAAGTGATTACGAGCAGTACTTC. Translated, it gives CASSTSDYEQYF.

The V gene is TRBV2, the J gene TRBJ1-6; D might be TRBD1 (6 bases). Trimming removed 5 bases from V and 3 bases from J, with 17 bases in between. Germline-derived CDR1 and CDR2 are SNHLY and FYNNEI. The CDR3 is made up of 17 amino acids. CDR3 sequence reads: CASSRQGPAFYNSPLHF. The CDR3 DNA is TGTGCCAGCAGTCGTCAGGGGCCCGCTTTCTATAATTCACCCCTCCACTTT.

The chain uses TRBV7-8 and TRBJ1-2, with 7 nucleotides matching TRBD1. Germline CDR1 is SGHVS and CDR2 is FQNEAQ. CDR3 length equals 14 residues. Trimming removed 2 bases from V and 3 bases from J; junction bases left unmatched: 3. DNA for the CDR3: TGTGCCAGCAGCTTATGGACAGGTGACTATGGCTACACCTTC. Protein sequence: CASSLWTGDYGYTF.

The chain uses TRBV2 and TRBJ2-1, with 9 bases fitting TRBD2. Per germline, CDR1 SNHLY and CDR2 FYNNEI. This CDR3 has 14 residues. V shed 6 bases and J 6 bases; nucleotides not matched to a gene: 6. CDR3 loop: CASSGAGGGNEQFF. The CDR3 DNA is TGTGCCAGCAGCGGAGCGGGGGGCGGCAATGAGCAGTTCTTC. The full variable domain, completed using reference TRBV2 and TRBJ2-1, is EPEVTQTPSHQVTQMGQEVILRCVPISNHLYFYWYRQILGQKVEFLVSFYNNEISEKSEIFDDQFSVERPDGSNFTLKIRSTKLEDSAMYFCASSGAGGGNEQFFGPGTRLTVL.